Detailed here is one T cell receptor beta chain. This sample stems from a study of CD8+ T cells in alopecia areata. Extraction and reverse transcription of RNA yielded cDNA as the sequencing template. Sequencing was performed with immunoSEQ multiplex PCR; in TCRdb, only in-frame clones are kept and a portion is missing. Altogether about 220,000 clones are present, approximately 57% being singletons, with the ten largest covering around 1.5%. Indicated treatment: oral pan-JAK inhibitor, 5-10 mg twice daily. CDR3 length equals 15 residues. V gave up 1 base and J gave up 4 bases, with 13 bases separating them. Germline assignment: CDR1 LGHNA and CDR2 YSLEER.

The V gene is TRBV4-3, the J gene TRBJ1-2; D is possibly TRBD1 (6 bases). The TCR comes from a human donor with alopecia areata. The sample here was CD4+ T cells sorted from blood, taken at week 4, from a patient treated with tofacitinib. CDR3 protein: CASSQGEDRPYGYTF. DNA for the CDR3: TGCGCCAGCAGCCAAGGAGAAGACAGGCCCTATGGCTACACCTTC.